The T cell receptor (beta chain) under discussion was sequenced for a study of T-cell reconstitution after alpha-beta-depleted transplantation in children. Study outcomes and limitations: The authors attributed T-cell counts and diversity one year after transplant mostly to newly produced T cells.

CDR1 is PRHDT, CDR2 FYEKMQ, per germline (reference sequence). CDR3 length equals 14 residues. V gave up 1 base and J gave up 4 bases, with 11 bases separating them. Preparing the TCRbeta library involved the use of unique molecular identifiers. From the PCR reads, TCRdb called clonotypes with MiXCR, one entry per CDR3 protein. The repertoire holds roughly 790,000 distinct CDR3 sequences, with roughly 15% as singletons. With regard to this clonotype: The antigen is not known.

This receptor was taken from a male patient between 5 and 17 years old who had a stem cell transplant for acute lymphoblastic leukemia, so the T cells may come from the graft donor. The source was PBMCs, mostly from graft donor cells, collected 360 days after TCRalphabeta/CD19-depleted stem cell transplant. The chain is built from TRBV13 and TRBJ2-7; weak D call: TRBD1 (6 bases). CDR3 coding DNA: TGTGCCAGCAGCTTAGAAATTCAGGGGTACGAGCAGTACTTC. This gives the protein CASSLEIQGYEQYF.